Detailed here is one TCR beta chain. Its antigen is currently not known. No per-base quality is available; no much larger clone lies one base away. The data are from a study of cytotoxic CD8 clonotypes in ibrutinib-treated CLL (dated by TCRdb to 2020 to 2023). Context from the whole study: The cohort had about a dozen relapsed/refractory and under 16 treatment-naive patients; 17 to 18 were IGHV unmutated. Partial responses were observed in 24 patients and complete responses in 2; after a median follow-up of 68 months, remission was maintained in 14 patients and progression was observed in around twelve. The response samples were drawn at a median of approximately 12 months into treatment, with a range of about 6 to 40 months. An average of 255,043 productive templates and some 99,000 productive rearrangements was obtained per sample. Of the 80 to 95 participants in the trial, about 25 had longitudinal samples available. Cryopreserved peripheral blood mononuclear cells were collected at three points: before therapy, at response, and at either sustained remission or disease progression. Patients were still on ibrutinib when every remission and progressive disease sample was collected.

Overall results and qualifications from the work: Public clonotypes were rare and either shrank or stayed stable during treatment, and the rise in clonality at ibrutinib response reflected expansion of private clonotypes. Lymph node repertoires were not examined, and the timing of sampling was not matched between patients in sustained remission and those whose disease progressed. An increase in clonality was observed at ibrutinib response, with clonality remaining stable during sustained remission and falling back toward baseline at progression. At baseline, clonality was higher than in age-matched healthy donors and showed a strong correlation with circulating CD8+ T-cell counts.

The time point label corresponds to: roughly 2 years on ibrutinib. For TCR beta library preparation, roughly 2.2 micrograms of genomic DNA were isolated from cryopreserved PBMCs. Longitudinal blood samples from CLL patients on ibrutinib monotherapy underwent high-throughput TCR beta sequencing. The patients took part in an open-label, single-center phase 2 trial of ibrutinib monotherapy. The CDR3 has 16 amino acids, counting the end cysteine and phenylalanine. The read is trimmed to its CDR3 DNA, 48 bases read in frame from base 1. V and J lose 0 bases and 3 bases, and a span of 9 bases separates them. For CDR1 and CDR2, the germline V gene lists ENHRY and SYGVKD. A MiSeq instrument was used for deep resolution sequencing, which targeted depths ranging from 1 in 1 million up to 1 in 200,000 T cells, with coverage averaging 10x for each clonotype. The immunoSEQ hsTCRB Kit was used to generate the TCR beta libraries. Concerning the study's data processing: ImmunoSEQ Data Assistant and ImmunoSEQ Analyzer were used for data analysis, and V, D and J genes were assigned according to IMGT definitions. Clonality, which ranges from 0 to 1, was calculated by subtracting the normalized Shannon entropy of productive rearrangement frequencies from one. Public clonotype analysis was restricted to overrepresented clonotypes comprising at least 0.05% of each patient's repertoire. Some 14 age-matched healthy donor repertoires from immuneACCESS served as clonality controls. TCRdb provides this immuneACCESS table in a form limited to in-frame rearrangements. Some clones are lacking; in checked studies, under half of them reflect an unresolved V gene, and why the rest are absent is not known. V and J calls and clone size are those listed in that table; D and trimming were worked out from the DNA. Within this sample are 75,000 to 90,000 clones, with approximately 87% of them counted one time only. The top ten clonotypes cover about 38% of the sample.

This receptor was identified in a human donor with chronic lymphocytic leukemia. The chain is made from TRBV10-3 and TRBJ2-6; tentative D gene TRBD2, with 6 bases matching. This sample comprised PBMCs, obtained after 24 months of ibrutinib treatment. Read as DNA, the sequence is TGTGCCATCAGTGAGTCGTGGGGGGTTGGGGCCAACGTCCTGACTTTC. The resulting protein is CAISESWGVGANVLTF.